The rows below give T cell receptor beta chains drawn from one sample of a study of STAT3 mutations in large granular lymphocyte leukemia. Produced via immunoSEQ multiplex PCR; TCRdb's table is partial and in-frame only. The top ten clones hold approximately 66% of a sample with approximately 1,300 clones, about 2.5% of them seen once. Sequencing input: PBMCs. The source is a human donor with T large granular lymphocyte leukemia. Some clones in this sample may be carry-over from other donors' samples. Each CDR3 is given without its conserved first and last residue. The size field is filled for only some rows; it gives once, few, many or a size class.

TRBJ1-1 medium-sized TRBV28 ASSLRGLNTEAF
TRBJ1-2 few TRBV30 AWSGYRSYT
TRBJ1-2 - TRBV7-9 ASSPPVNYGYT
TRBJ2-5 - TRBV5-6 ASILQGLPETQY
TRBJ1-2 few TRBV30 AWSAGTYGYT
TRBJ1-5 few TRBV30 AWSLTGVGQPQH
TRBJ2-7 few TRBV27 ASSPLGRGHEQY
TRBJ2-1 - TRBV5-1 ASSPVAGYNEQF
TRBJ2-5 - TRBV7-8 ASTMMAAGETQY
TRBJ2-7 few TRBV6-6 ASSYIVGTGSFEQY
TRBJ1-5 - TRBV7-9 ASSLGHSSNQPQH
TRBJ2-5 few TRBV30 AWKGGRETQY
TRBJ1-2 - TRBV5-1 ASSRGTGENYGYT
TRBJ2-1 - TRBV29-1 SVEPAEINEQF
TRBJ2-5 medium-sized TRBV5-5 ASWIRQGQETQY
TRBJ2-1 - TRBV4-1 ASSQDWGPDGPRNEQF
TRBJ2-1 few TRBV30 AWSVTNEQF
TRBJ1-5 few TRBV4-3 ASSQGREQPQH
TRBJ1-1 few TRBV5-1 ASSLGAGQNTEAF
TRBJ2-1 - TRBV7-9 ASTVINEQF
TRBJ2-7 few TRBV4-3 ASSQEFTGGAYEQY
TRBJ2-4 - TRBV4-1 ASSQGDGWDIQY
TRBJ1-2 few TRBV4-3 ASSVHHTGIVYGYT
TRBJ2-3 few TRBV7-9 ASSLSQTSSREDTQY
TRBJ1-2 - TRBV5-1 ASSLDSNYGYT
TRBJ1-2 - TRBV5-5 ASSLEVRNYGYT
TRBJ1-2 few TRBV28 ASSLRGGYGYT
TRBJ2-5 - TRBV6-4 ASSVRAGETQY
TRBJ1-2 - TRBV6-5 ASRRQGGYT
TRBJ2-3 few TRBV28 ASSPRTGGADTQY
TRBJ2-7 few TRBV29-1 SVVKGTEQY
TRBJ2-3 few TRBV9 ASSLRTSGADTQY
TRBJ1-5 few TRBV7-6 ASSLYRGEGQPQH
TRBJ1-2 - TRBV30 AWSVISGSNGYT
TRBJ1-5 few TRBV7-9 ASSLAGTGNQPQH
TRBJ2-2 large TRBV5-1 ASSSPTENTGELF
TRBJ1-5 few TRBV7-9 ASSFSTGQGNQPQH
TRBJ2-7 few TRBV5-1 ASGKIAGGYEQY
TRBJ2-7 - TRBV9 ASSGASGGPYEQY
TRBJ1-6 - TRBV5-1 ASSLAGYNSPLH
TRBJ2-7 few TRBV5-1 ASSLSGYEQY
TRBJ1-2 few TRBV29-1 SGTGGNYGYT
TRBJ1-2 - TRBV30 AWGTNYGYT
TRBJ1-5 few TRBV18 ASSPPTAQPQH
TRBJ1-1 few TRBV5-1 ASSGGAGNTEAF